The 26 T cell receptor beta chains below come from one sample, sequenced in a study of cytomegalovirus exposure and HLA in healthy donors. The study ran its PCR with 60 Vbeta and 13 Jbeta primers. TCRdb's table, derived via immunoSEQ multiplex PCR, lists solely in-frame clones and lacks some. The top ten hold 0.2% to 0.25% of the sample, which has around 200,000 clones, less than 80% seen once. The sample taken for sequencing was PBMCs. The receptors were gathered from a girl aged 2-10 years in good health and CMV-seronegative.

The chain uses TRBV4-1 and TRBJ1-1; D unresolved. Trimming took 1 base from V and 6 from J, leaving 9 bases between them. The CDR3 consists of 13 residues. Germline V gene lookup returns CDR1 MGHRA and CDR2 YSYEKL. The chain's CDR3 is CASSQAREAEAFF. The CDR3 nucleotides are TGCGCCAGCAGCCAAGCTAGGGAGGCTGAAGCTTTCTTT.

The chain recombines TRBV6-1 with TRBJ1-5; a possible D gene is TRBD1 (6 bases). Trimming removed 7 bases at V and 5 bases at J, with 18 bases between. Germline V CDR1 and CDR2: MNHNS, SASEGT. This CDR3 has 15 amino acids. This CDR3 is CASKPGAASHQPQHF. The CDR3 nucleotides are TGTGCCAGCAAGCCAGGGGCAGCAAGTCATCAGCCCCAGCATTTT.

The rearrangement joins TRBV7-8 to TRBJ2-7; TRBD2 aligns across 9 bases. The length of the CDR3 is 19 residues. Per the germline V gene, CDR1 is SGHVS and CDR2 is FQNEAQ. Trimming removed 5 bases from V and 5 bases from J; junction bases left unmatched: 22. Here the CDR3 reads CASSPLATGPLAGLNEQYF. CDR3 coding DNA: TGTGCCAGCAGCCCCTTAGCCACCGGCCCTCTAGCGGGATTGAACGAGCAGTACTTC.

This chain uses TRBV5-1 with TRBJ2-1; D is uncertain. V lost 0 bases and J 2 bases, leaving 12 bases between the germline ends. This CDR3 has 16 amino acids. Germline loops: CDR1 SGHRS, CDR2 YFSETQ. The CDR3 reads CASSLAKNSTYNEQFF. The CDR3 DNA follows: TGCGCCAGCAGCTTGGCGAAAAATAGCACCTACAATGAGCAGTTCTTC.

The chain combines TRBV29-1 with TRBJ2-3, with TRBD2 identical over 11 bases. V lost 7 bases to trimming and J lost 3 bases; unmatched junction nucleotides: 3. This CDR3 has 13 amino acids. Germline V gene sequence: CDR1 SQVTM, CDR2 ANQGSEA. CDR3 protein: CSDVAGGTDTQYF. Written as DNA, the CDR3 is TGCAGCGATGTAGCGGGAGGGACAGATACGCAGTATTTT.

The count of this clone is one. The J gene is TRBJ1-1, the V gene TRBV19, with D perhaps TRBD1 (6 bases). CDR3 length: 13 amino acids. Trimming took 2 bases from V and 4 from J, leaving 8 bases between them. CDR1 LNHDA and CDR2 SQIVND come from the germline V gene (reference sequence). CDR3 in amino acids: CASSITGFTEAFF. CDR3 in DNA: TGTGCCAGTAGTATAACAGGGTTCACTGAAGCTTTCTTT.

The chain links TRBV5-4 to TRBJ1-1; perhaps TRBD1 as D (5 bases). Germline V CDR1 and CDR2: SGHNT, YYREEE (reference sequence). Trimming removed 8 bases at V and 1 base at J, with 12 bases between. There are 13 residues in the CDR3. CDR3 loop: CASRMGGNTEAFF. The CDR3 DNA reads as TGTGCCAGTCGAATGGGGGGGAACACTGAAGCTTTCTTT.

V usage is TRBV15 and J usage is TRBJ2-5; TRBD2 agrees at 7 bases. This CDR3 is 15 amino acids long. Germline-derived CDR1 and CDR2 are LNHNV and YYDKDF (reference sequence). Losses at the gene ends were 0 bases for V and 4 bases for J; bases not matched to a gene: 5. Here the CDR3 reads CATSRDVGGVETQYF. DNA for the CDR3: TGTGCCACCAGCAGAGATGTTGGGGGGGTAGAGACCCAGTACTTC.

This clone was seen a handful of times. V usage is TRBV18 and J usage is TRBJ2-1; 8 bases are shared with TRBD1. This CDR3 region has 15 residues. Germline assignment: CDR1 KGHSH and CDR2 LQKENI. Trimming removed 3 bases from V and 6 bases from J; junction bases left unmatched: 7. The CDR3 DNA is TGTGCCAGCTCACCCGGACAGGGAGGTAGCAATGAGCAGTTCTTC. Translating it yields CASSPGQGGSNEQFF.

This chain connects TRBV15 to TRBJ2-1; possible D gene TRBD2, 6 bases. The CDR3 has 14 amino acids. The V gene's germline CDR1 is LNHNV and CDR2 YYDKDF (reference sequence). Trimming pared 5 bases from V and 12 bases from J, leaving 20 bases between. CDR3: CATSAQPGLPMQFF. The CDR3 nucleotides read TGTGCCACCAGCGCCCAACCGGGACTCCCCATGCAGTTCTTC. The full variable domain, in which reference TRBV15 and TRBJ2-1 provide the parts outside the CDR3, is DAMVIQNPRYQVTQFGKPVTLSCSQTLNHNVMYWYQQKSSQAPKLLFHYYDKDFNNEADTPDNFQSRRPNTSFCFLDIRSPGLGDTAMYLCATSAQPGLPMQFFGPGTRLTVL.

The gene calls are TRBV5-6 and TRBJ2-1, with D perhaps TRBD2 (6 bases). V was clipped by 0 bases and J by 5 bases, with 15 bases between them. The CDR3 has 16 residues. Germline assignment: CDR1 SGHDT and CDR2 YYEEEE. The CDR3 DNA reads TGTGCCAGCAGCTTGGCCTTGGGGGGTTTTCACAATGAGCAGTTCTTC. Its protein is CASSLALGGFHNEQFF.

This clone was observed a handful of times. The V and J genes are TRBV7-9 and TRBJ1-2; D is unresolved. In germline, CDR1 is SEHNR, CDR2 FQNEAQ (reference sequence). The CDR3 runs to 12 residues. V shed 1 base and J shed 5 bases, with 5 bases lying between them. The CDR3 region has the DNA TGTGCCAGCAGCTTAGACGGGTATGGCTACACCTTC. It translates to CASSLDGYGYTF.

The V call is TRBV6-5, the J call TRBJ2-1; 9 positions agree with TRBD1. The germline CDR1 and CDR2 sequences are MNHEY and SVGAGI. CDR3 length: 15 residues. V was pared by 4 bases and J by 8 bases, with 9 bases of the junction left unmatched. The CDR3 sequence: CASSSPGQGADEQFF. CDR3 DNA: TGTGCCAGCAGTTCCCCGGGACAGGGAGCGGATGAGCAGTTCTTC.

The table lists this clone with a few counts. This sequence joins TRBV6-1 and TRBJ2-1, with TRBD2 identical over 10 bases. Looked up from germline, CDR1 is MNHNS and CDR2 is SASEGT. The CDR3 covers 14 residues. The ends lost 7 bases at V and 4 bases at J; junction bases unmatched: 4. The CDR3: CASNKREGYNEQFF. CDR3 bases: TGTGCCAGCAATAAGCGGGAGGGATACAATGAGCAGTTCTTC.

The CDR3 protein is CASSLTGGDNYGYTF. In DNA, the CDR3 is TGTGCCAGCAGTCTTACAGGGGGCGATAACTATGGCTACACCTTC. V and J are TRBV27 and TRBJ1-2, with 9 bases lining up with TRBD1. From germline, CDR1 is MNHEY and CDR2 SMNVEV (reference sequence). This CDR3 comprises 15 residues. The ends lost 5 bases at V and 1 base at J; junction bases unmatched: 5.

J is TRBJ1-2 and V is TRBV4-1, with 10 bases matching TRBD1. With 4 bases clipped from V and 8 bases from J, the junction kept 10 bases outside the gene matches. The V gene's germline CDR1 is MGHRA and CDR2 YSYEKL. The CDR3 totals 15 residues. Written as DNA, the CDR3 is TGCGCCAGCAGCCCTGCACGACAGGGGGCAAAAGGCTACACCTTC. As protein: CASSPARQGAKGYTF.

This clone was seen a handful of times. V gene TRBV5-4 combines with J gene TRBJ2-5; 9 bases agree with TRBD2. The CDR3 length is 15 residues. From germline, CDR1 is SGHNT and CDR2 YYREEE (reference sequence). J gave up 3 bases and V 4 bases, and 7 bases lay outside the gene matches. The CDR3 DNA sequence: TGTGCCAGCAGCCCAAGACTAGCGGCAAAAGAGACCCAGTACTTC. It specifies CASSPRLAAKETQYF.

The genes are TRBV5-4 and TRBJ1-2; D possibly corresponds to TRBD1 (5 bases). Germline values: CDR1 SGHNT, CDR2 YYREEE (reference sequence). The V and J ends lost 4 bases and 8 bases respectively, with 15 bases between them. This CDR3 region has 13 residues. CDR3 sequence: CASSPDTSGGYTF. CDR3 bases: TGTGCCAGCAGCCCGGACACTTCAGGGGGCTACACCTTC.

This sequence joins TRBV7-9 and TRBJ1-2; TRBD1 matches 8 bases. V shed 6 bases, J shed 3 bases, and the junction held 9 bases outside the gene matches. Germline V lookup: CDR1 SEHNR, CDR2 FQNEAQ (reference sequence). This CDR3 comprises 15 residues. CDR3 sequence: CASSLATQGDYGYTF. The CDR3 DNA sequence: TGTGCCAGCAGTTTGGCGACACAGGGGGACTATGGCTACACCTTC.

This chain joins TRBV29-1 and TRBJ2-7; TRBD1 aligns across 9 bases. This CDR3 has 13 amino acids. V shed 6 bases, J shed 9 bases, and the junction held 12 bases outside the gene matches. Per the germline V gene, CDR1 is SQVTM and CDR2 is ANQGSEA. The CDR3 DNA is TGCAGCGTGGGACCGGGACAGGGAATCGGGCAGTACTTC. Protein: CSVGPGQGIGQYF.

This clone was counted between two and nine times. The chain links TRBV27 to TRBJ2-3; 11 nucleotides match TRBD2. V was clipped by 4 bases and J by 4 bases; unmatched bases: 7. The CDR3 runs 16 residues. Per the germline V gene, CDR1 is MNHEY and CDR2 is SMNVEV (reference sequence). The CDR3 DNA is TGTGCCAGCAGTTCTTTAGCGGGGGGGCTGGCAGATACGCAGTATTTT. This encodes CASSSLAGGLADTQYF.

The chain joins TRBV19 to TRBJ1-5; weak D call: TRBD1 (5 bases). The CDR3 covers 16 residues. Germline-derived CDR1 and CDR2 are LNHDA and SQIVND (reference sequence). Trimming left V 3 bases short and J 0 bases short, with 12 bases between. The CDR3 is CASSITRDYSNQPQHF. The DNA for the CDR3 is TGTGCCAGTAGTATTACCAGGGATTATAGCAATCAGCCCCAGCATTTT.

The rearrangement uses TRBV29-1 and TRBJ2-1; TRBD1 aligns across 9 bases. CDR1 is SQVTM, CDR2 ANQGSEA, per germline. The CDR3 spans 14 residues. V was clipped by 7 bases and J by 6 bases; unmatched bases: 10. In DNA, the CDR3 is TGCAGCGGCCTGACAGGGGGTGCTTTCAATGAGCAGTTCTTC. Residues: CSGLTGGAFNEQFF.

The chain's CDR3 is CSVALRQRTEAFF. The CDR3 DNA is TGCAGCGTCGCCCTTAGACAGCGTACTGAAGCTTTCTTT. The J gene is TRBJ1-1, the V gene TRBV29-1, with D tentatively TRBD1 (5 bases). Germline V gives CDR1 SQVTM, CDR2 ANQGSEA. With 6 bases removed from V and 5 bases from J, the gap between germline ends came to 16 bases. The CDR3 has 13 residues.

The chain has TRBV6-5 and TRBJ2-7, with D possibly being TRBD2 (5 bases). With 3 bases removed from V and 4 bases from J, the gap between germline ends came to 10 bases. The CDR3 sequence is 13 residues long. The germline V gene has CDR1 MNHEY and CDR2 SVGAGI. CDR3 sequence: CASSYASKYEQYF. The CDR3 nucleotides are TGTGCCAGCAGTTATGCTAGCAAGTACGAGCAGTACTTC.

The rearrangement uses TRBV27 and TRBJ2-7, with 8 nucleotides matching TRBD1. V gave up 5 bases and J gave up 0 bases; unmatched junction bases: 3. Germline CDR1 reads MNHEY; CDR2 reads SMNVEV (reference sequence). The CDR3 extends over 14 amino acids. The CDR3 DNA follows: TGTGCCAGCAGTGGGCAGGGGGCCTCCTACGAGCAGTACTTC. Protein: CASSGQGASYEQYF.